These 24 T cell receptor beta chains were sequenced from one sample in a study of blood T cell repertoires in COVID-19 (dated by TCRdb to about 2020). The library was built by means of the immunoSEQ multiplex PCR assay. In TCRdb, the immuneACCESS table is reduced to in-frame sequences with V and J assigned. These tables do not hold every clone; where another copy was compared, an unresolved V gene accounts for under half, and the others remain unexplained. The sample profile shows hundreds of thousands of clones; approximately 87% of them were found once. The ten largest clonotypes hold approximately 3.3% of the sample. The sample was PBMCs or T cells enriched from blood (not recorded which). All receptors derive from a woman aged 45-65 years in a cohort exposed to, infected with or recovered from COVID-19 (not recorded which).

The chain employs TRBV5-6 and TRBJ1-1, with 7 positions matching TRBD1. The CDR3 has 14 residues. V gave up 6 bases and J gave up 2 bases; unmatched junction bases: 7. The germline V gene encodes CDR1 SGHDT and CDR2 YYEEEE. CDR3 nucleotides: TGTGCCAGCAACCCCCCAGGGGGTAACACTGAAGCTTTCTTT. Its protein is CASNPPGGNTEAFF.

The V and J genes are TRBV7-2 and TRBJ2-2; TRBD2 is a possible D gene (5 bases). The CDR3 runs to 14 residues. Germline V lookup: CDR1 SGHTA, CDR2 FQGNSA. V lost 5 bases and J lost 0, with 7 bases in between. The CDR3 region is CASSLGANTGELFF. The CDR3 nucleotides are TGTGCCAGCAGCCTGGGAGCGAACACCGGGGAGCTGTTTTTT.

The chain has TRBV30 and TRBJ1-5; D remains unclear. CDR1 GTSNPN and CDR2 SVGIG come from the germline V gene (reference sequence). The CDR3 covers 13 residues. Trimming removed 3 bases at V and 3 bases at J, with 9 bases between. The CDR3 coding sequence is TGTGCCTGGAGCCCGTCGGTCAATCAGCCCCAGCATTTT. The encoded protein is CAWSPSVNQPQHF.

V and J are TRBV19 and TRBJ2-1; D is possibly TRBD1 (6 bases). V was trimmed by 6 bases and J by 8 bases, leaving 8 bases between them. Germline CDR1 reads LNHDA; CDR2 reads SQIVND (reference sequence). This CDR3 comprises 11 residues. The CDR3 DNA sequence: TGTGCCAGTAGGGGGGCCCATGAGCAGTTCTTC. Translating gives CASRGAHEQFF.

The chain joins TRBV2 to TRBJ1-2; D possibly corresponds to TRBD1 (5 bases). Germline V lookup: CDR1 SNHLY, CDR2 FYNNEI. The CDR3 spans 16 residues. With 7 bases removed from V and 4 bases from J, the gap between germline ends came to 22 bases. The CDR3 DNA reads TGTGCCAGCACCGCGGGAGGGACTCGGAGAACCTATGGCTACACCTTC. It specifies CASTAGGTRRTYGYTF.

The chain employs TRBV5-1 and TRBJ2-7; D remains ambiguous. The V gene's germline CDR1 is SGHRS and CDR2 YFSETQ. The CDR3 contains 13 residues. Trimming removed 0 bases from V and 3 bases from J, with 7 bases in between. Here the CDR3 reads CASSLGAYYEQYF. Here the CDR3 DNA reads TGCGCCAGCAGCTTGGGTGCGTACTACGAGCAGTACTTC.

This chain uses TRBV3-1 (or the pseudogene TRBV3-2) with TRBJ1-2; TRBD1 matches at 9 bases. Germline assignment: CDR1 LGHDT and CDR2 YNNKEL (reference sequence). Trimming took 4 bases from V and 7 from J; bases not matched to a gene: 7. The CDR3 length is 14 residues. The CDR3 is CASSPGTGRSGYTF. DNA of the CDR3: TGTGCCAGCAGCCCCGGGACAGGGCGTTCTGGCTACACCTTC.

The CDR3 DNA is TGTGCCAGCAGCTTAGGCCAGGGAGGCCTCAATGAAAAACTGTTTTTT. Its translation is CASSLGQGGLNEKLFF. The chain combines TRBV13 with TRBJ1-4; D may be TRBD1 (5 bases). Germline loops: CDR1 PRHDT, CDR2 FYEKMQ (reference sequence). The CDR3 spans 16 residues. The germline V and J ends were trimmed by 0 bases and 5 bases, with 13 bases remaining between them.

This clone was counted a single time. The rearrangement uses TRBV5-5 and TRBJ1-6; D is possibly TRBD1 (6 bases). The ends were cut back, 5 bases at V and 3 bases at J, with 15 bases in the middle. Germline CDR1 and CDR2: SGHKS and YYEKEE (reference sequence). The CDR3 contains 16 residues. CDR3 nucleotide sequence: TGTGCCAGCAGTGGGGGCGGCCGGAACTATAATTCACCCCTCCACTTT. Translation gives CASSGGGRNYNSPLHF.

The chain combines TRBV7-9 with TRBJ1-6, with a weak D call TRBD1 (5 bases). Germline V CDR1 and CDR2: SEHNR, FQNEAQ (reference sequence). CDR3 size: 13 residues. The V end lost 4 bases, the J end lost 6 bases, and 7 bases lay between the germline ends. The CDR3 DNA reads as TGTGCCAGCAGCTCAGGGTTTAATTCACCCCTCCACTTT. Translation: CASSSGFNSPLHF.

The chain combines TRBV6-5 with TRBJ1-3; 7 nucleotides match TRBD1. Trimming cost V 4 bases and J 4 bases; bases outside gene matches: 4. The CDR3 loop spans 14 amino acids. Germline values: CDR1 MNHEY, CDR2 SVGAGI. The CDR3 coding sequence is TGTGCCAGCAGTTGGGGGACAGCAGGAAACACCATATATTTT. The encoded protein is CASSWGTAGNTIYF.

The rearrangement links TRBV27 to TRBJ1-1; the D is unclear. In germline, CDR1 is MNHEY, CDR2 SMNVEV (reference sequence). CDR3 size: 15 residues. The V end was cut by 0 bases, the J end by 5 bases, with 13 bases between. The CDR3 region is CASSLSPGIGTEAFF. CDR3 bases: TGTGCCAGCAGTTTATCCCCCGGGATAGGGACTGAAGCTTTCTTT.

This rearrangement joins TRBV30 to TRBJ1-3; D unclear. Germline V CDR1 and CDR2: GTSNPN, SVGIG (reference sequence). The CDR3 has 14 residues. V dropped 0 bases and J dropped 3 bases, with 9 bases sitting between them. The CDR3 spells CAWSVTVGGNTIYF. Written as DNA, the CDR3 is TGTGCCTGGAGTGTAACGGTTGGTGGAAACACCATATATTTT.

The V and J genes are TRBV7-2 and TRBJ2-1, with 8 bases that match TRBD2. Germline CDR1 SGHTA, CDR2 FQGNSA. The CDR3 consists of 15 residues. Trimming removed 2 bases from V and 7 bases from J; junction bases left unmatched: 7. The CDR3 loop is CASSLTAGAGNEQFF. The CDR3 DNA reads as TGTGCCAGCAGCTTAACAGCGGGGGCCGGGAATGAGCAGTTCTTC.

The gene calls are TRBV5-6 and TRBJ2-5; no definite D call. V lost 2 bases, J lost 4 bases, and 15 bases lay in between. The CDR3 extends over 15 amino acids. The germline gives CDR1 SGHDT, CDR2 YYEEEE. DNA of the CDR3: TGTGCCAGCAGCTTCCGTTCAGGAAGGTCAGAGACCCAGTACTTC. It encodes CASSFRSGRSETQYF. Combining the CDR3 with reference TRBV5-6 and TRBJ2-5 gives the whole variable domain DAGVTQSPTHLIKTRGQQVTLRCSPKSGHDTVSWYQQALGQGPQFIFQYYEEEERQRGNFPDRFSGHQFPNYSSELNVNALLLGDSALYLCASSFRSGRSETQYFGPGTRLLVL.

This chain links TRBV20-1 with TRBJ1-1; perhaps TRBD1 as D (5 bases). V was shortened by 3 bases and J by 3 bases, with 20 bases between the two germline ends. The germline V gene has CDR1 DFQATT and CDR2 SNEGSKA (reference sequence). The CDR3 consists of 16 residues. This CDR3 reads CSASTQGQGRDTEAFF. The CDR3 DNA follows: TGCAGTGCTAGTACCCAAGGGCAGGGCAGGGACACTGAAGCTTTCTTT.

This clone was seen just once. The chain couples TRBV19 to TRBJ2-2, with D unresolved. The CDR3 is made up of 13 amino acids. The germline gives CDR1 LNHDA, CDR2 SQIVND (reference sequence). Deletions cut 11 bases from V and 5 bases from J, with 15 bases between. CDR3 DNA sequence: TGTGCCTTGTCACTATTTGGGACCGGGGAGCTGTTTTTT. This sequence encodes CALSLFGTGELFF.

The chain links TRBV11-3 to TRBJ2-1; D remains ambiguous. Germline V gives CDR1 SGHNT, CDR2 YENEEA. The germline V and J ends were trimmed by 0 bases and 7 bases, with 13 bases remaining between them. This CDR3 spans 15 amino acids. The CDR3 spells CASSLDFTVSNEQFF. DNA for the CDR3: TGTGCCAGCAGCTTAGATTTTACGGTATCAAATGAGCAGTTCTTC.

The rearrangement links TRBV19 to TRBJ1-1; D ambiguous. Germline V gene lookup returns CDR1 LNHDA and CDR2 SQIVND (reference sequence). Trimming shortened V by 7 bases and J by 0 bases, and 15 bases separated the two germline ends. The CDR3 runs to 15 residues. In nucleotides, the CDR3 is TGTGCCAGTACGTATAGTGGGCCCATGAACACTGAAGCTTTCTTT. Its translation is CASTYSGPMNTEAFF.

This clone was counted between two and nine times. In nucleotides, the CDR3 is TGTGCCAGCAGCCGTCCCCACAGGGGGCTTGATGAGCAGTTCTTC. Protein sequence: CASSRPHRGLDEQFF. The chain recombines TRBV7-9 with TRBJ2-1; 9 bases map to TRBD1. The J segment lost 8 bases and the V segment lost 5 bases, leaving 10 bases of the junction unmatched. Germline loops: CDR1 SEHNR, CDR2 FQNEAQ (reference sequence). This CDR3 comprises 15 residues.

The CDR3 region is CASSLDYSKHEKLFF. In DNA form, the CDR3 reads TGTGCCAGCAGCTTAGACTATTCAAAGCATGAAAAACTGTTTTTT. The chain recombines TRBV7-9 with TRBJ1-4; the D is unclear. Trimming shortened V by 1 base and J by 6 bases, and 12 bases separated the two germline ends. Germline CDR1 SEHNR, CDR2 FQNEAQ (reference sequence). The CDR3 is 15 amino acids.

The chain links TRBV7-2 to TRBJ2-5, with a tentative D call TRBD2 (5 bases). Germline assignment: CDR1 SGHTA and CDR2 FQGNSA. The CDR3 is 14 residues long. Trimming took 5 bases from V and 5 from J, leaving 15 bases between them. The CDR3 spells CASSASGFLETQYF. CDR3 bases: TGTGCCAGCAGCGCAAGCGGTTTCTTGGAGACCCAGTACTTC.

With regard to this clone: At one end, the junction sequence differs from germline, possibly due to a read error. V and J are TRBV7-7 and TRBJ1-1; the D gene is possibly TRBD1 (5 bases). This CDR3 contains 13 residues. Germline V lookup: CDR1 SSHAT, CDR2 FNYEAQ (reference sequence). The CDR3 region has the DNA TGTGCTAGCAGCTCCGACAGAAACACTGAAGCTTTCTTT. Its translation: CASSSDRNTEAFF. The variable domain in full, with the rest retrieved from reference TRBV7-7 and TRBJ1-1, is GAGVSQSPRYKVTKRGQDVTLRCDPISSHATLYWYQQALGQGPEFLTYFNYEAQPDKSGLPSDRFSAERPEGSISTLTIQRTEQRDSAMYRCASSSDRNTEAFFGQGTRLTVV.

J is TRBJ1-1 and V is TRBV5-3, with 8 bases aligning to TRBD1. TRBV5-3 is identified as an open reading frame with a role that is uncertain. The CDR3 is 16 residues long. The ends lost 0 bases at V and 7 bases at J; junction bases unmatched: 11. CDR3 sequence reads: CARSLGARTGCVEAFF. The CDR3, as DNA: TGTGCCAGAAGCTTGGGGGCCCGGACAGGGTGCGTTGAAGCTTTCTTT.